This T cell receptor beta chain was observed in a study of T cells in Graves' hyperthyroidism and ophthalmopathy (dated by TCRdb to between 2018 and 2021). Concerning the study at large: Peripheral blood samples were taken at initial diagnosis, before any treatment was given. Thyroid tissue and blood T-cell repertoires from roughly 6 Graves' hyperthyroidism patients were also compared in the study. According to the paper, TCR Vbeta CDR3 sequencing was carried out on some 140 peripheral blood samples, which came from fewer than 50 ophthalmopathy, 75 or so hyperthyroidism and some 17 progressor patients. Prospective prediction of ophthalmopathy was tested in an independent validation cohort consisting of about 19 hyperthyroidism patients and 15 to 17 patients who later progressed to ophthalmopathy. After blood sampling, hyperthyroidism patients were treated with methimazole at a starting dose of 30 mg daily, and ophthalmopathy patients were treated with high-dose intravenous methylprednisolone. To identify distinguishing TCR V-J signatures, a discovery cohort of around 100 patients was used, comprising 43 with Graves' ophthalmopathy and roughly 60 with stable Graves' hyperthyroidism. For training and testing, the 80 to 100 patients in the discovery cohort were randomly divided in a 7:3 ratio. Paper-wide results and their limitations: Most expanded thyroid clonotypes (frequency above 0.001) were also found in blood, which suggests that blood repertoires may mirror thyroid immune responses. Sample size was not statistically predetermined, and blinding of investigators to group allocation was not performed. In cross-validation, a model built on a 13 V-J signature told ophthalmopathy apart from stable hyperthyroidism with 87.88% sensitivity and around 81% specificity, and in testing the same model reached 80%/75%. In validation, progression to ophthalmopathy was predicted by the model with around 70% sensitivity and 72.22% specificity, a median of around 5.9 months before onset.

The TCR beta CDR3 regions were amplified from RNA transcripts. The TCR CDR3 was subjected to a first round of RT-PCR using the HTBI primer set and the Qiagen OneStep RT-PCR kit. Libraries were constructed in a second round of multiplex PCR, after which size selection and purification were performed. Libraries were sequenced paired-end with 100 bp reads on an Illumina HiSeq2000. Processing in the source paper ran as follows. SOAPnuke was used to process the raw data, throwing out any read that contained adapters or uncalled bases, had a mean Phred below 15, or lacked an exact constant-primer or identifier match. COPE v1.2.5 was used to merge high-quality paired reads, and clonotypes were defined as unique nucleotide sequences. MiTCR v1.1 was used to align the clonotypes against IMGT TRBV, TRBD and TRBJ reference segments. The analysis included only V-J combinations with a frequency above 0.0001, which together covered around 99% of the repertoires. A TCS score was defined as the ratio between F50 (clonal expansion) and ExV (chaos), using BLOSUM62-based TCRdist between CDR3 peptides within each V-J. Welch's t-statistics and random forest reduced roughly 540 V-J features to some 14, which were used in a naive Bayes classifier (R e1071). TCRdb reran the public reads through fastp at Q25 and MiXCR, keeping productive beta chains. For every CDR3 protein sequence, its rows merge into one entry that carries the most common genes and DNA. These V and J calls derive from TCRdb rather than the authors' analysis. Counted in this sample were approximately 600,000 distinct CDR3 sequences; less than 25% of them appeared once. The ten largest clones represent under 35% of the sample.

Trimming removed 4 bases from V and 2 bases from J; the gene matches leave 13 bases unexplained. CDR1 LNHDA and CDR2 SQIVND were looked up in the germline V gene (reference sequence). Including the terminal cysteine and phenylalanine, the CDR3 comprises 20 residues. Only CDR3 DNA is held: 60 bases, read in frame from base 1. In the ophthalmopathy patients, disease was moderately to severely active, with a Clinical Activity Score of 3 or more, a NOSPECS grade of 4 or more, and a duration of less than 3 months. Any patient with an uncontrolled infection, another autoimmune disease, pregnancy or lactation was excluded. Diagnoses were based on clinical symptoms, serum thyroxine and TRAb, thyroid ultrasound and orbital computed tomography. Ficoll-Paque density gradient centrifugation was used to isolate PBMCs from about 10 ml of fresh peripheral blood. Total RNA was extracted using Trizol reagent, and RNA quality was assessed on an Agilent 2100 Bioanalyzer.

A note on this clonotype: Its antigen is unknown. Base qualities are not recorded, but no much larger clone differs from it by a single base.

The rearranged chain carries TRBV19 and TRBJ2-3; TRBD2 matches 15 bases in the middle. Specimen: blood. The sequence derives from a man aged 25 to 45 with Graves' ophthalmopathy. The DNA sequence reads TGTGCCAGTAGTACTGGACTAGCGGGAGGGGCTGTGGGCGCCACAGATACGCAGTATTTT. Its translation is CASSTGLAGGAVGATDTQYF. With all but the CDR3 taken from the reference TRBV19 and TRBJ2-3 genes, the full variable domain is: DGGITQSPKYLFRKEGQNVTLSCEQNLNHDAMYWYRQDPGQGLRLIYYSQIVNDFQKGDIAEGYSVSREKKESFPLTVTSAQKNPTAFYLCASSTGLAGGAVGATDTQYFGPGTRLTVL.